Listed here are 10 T cell receptor beta chains from one sample, sequenced in a study of T-cell reconstitution after alpha-beta-depleted transplantation in children. Unique molecular identifiers were incorporated into the prepared TCRbeta library. TCRdb re-derived calls from the PCR reads in MiXCR, one entry per CDR3 protein. The sample carries some 550,000 distinct CDR3 sequences, 20% to 25% recorded once. The sample was PBMCs, mostly from graft donor cells, taken 360 days after TCRalphabeta/CD19-depleted stem cell transplant. The receptors derive from a boy under two years old who had a stem cell transplant for acute myeloid leukemia, so the T cells may come from the graft donor.

The chain combines TRBV20-1 with TRBJ2-5; tentatively, D is TRBD1 (6 bases). V gave up 3 bases and J gave up 5 bases, with 19 bases separating them. The CDR3 extends over 15 amino acids. Germline values: CDR1 DFQATT, CDR2 SNEGSKA (reference sequence). The CDR3 is CSARGMDSPRETQYF. The CDR3 DNA follows: TGCAGTGCTAGGGGAATGGACAGCCCTCGGGAGACCCAGTACTTC.

This clonotype was seen a few times. The chain links TRBV10-2 to TRBJ2-2; 8 positions agree with TRBD1. The CDR3 extends over 14 amino acids. Germline V gene lookup returns CDR1 WSHSY and CDR2 SAAADI. The V segment lost 6 bases and the J segment 6 bases; nucleotides outside the gene matches: 6. This chain's CDR3 is CASSRTGSAGELFF. CDR3 coding DNA: TGCGCCAGCAGCCGGACAGGGTCGGCCGGGGAGCTGTTTTTT.

This clonotype occurred a few times. The J gene is TRBJ2-3, the V gene TRBV9, with D possibly being TRBD1 or TRBD2 (7 bases each). Germline CDR1 is SGDLS and CDR2 is YYNGEE. Deletions cut 4 bases from V and 5 bases from J, with 17 bases between. The CDR3 covers 15 residues. The DNA for the CDR3 is TGTGCCAGCAGCACCCAGGGGGGGCGGGTAGATACGCAGTATTTT. Its protein is CASSTQGGRVDTQYF.

V gene TRBV7-9 combines with J gene TRBJ2-2, with D uncertain. Germline-derived CDR1 and CDR2 are SEHNR and FQNEAQ (reference sequence). V lost 8 bases to trimming and J lost 6 bases, with 4 bases between them. The CDR3 covers 10 residues. The CDR3 protein is CASQPGELFF. CDR3 DNA sequence: TGTGCCAGCCAGCCCGGGGAGCTGTTTTTT.

This clonotype was seen repeatedly, ten times or more. The chain uses TRBV27 and TRBJ1-5; D uncertain. The V gene lost 5 bases and the J gene lost 16 bases, with 24 bases spanning the gap. Germline V gene lookup returns CDR1 MNHEY and CDR2 SMNVEV (reference sequence). The CDR3 runs to 14 residues. The CDR3 here is CASSPRAAIRSDHF. CDR3 in DNA: TGTGCCAGCAGTCCCCGGGCAGCCATACGCAGCGACCATTTT.

The chain recombines TRBV7-9 with TRBJ2-3, with D unclear. Germline CDR1 and CDR2: SEHNR and FQNEAQ (reference sequence). Trimming left V 10 bases short and J 2 bases short, with 16 bases between. The CDR3 loop spans 14 amino acids. The CDR3 region has the DNA TGTGCCACTCAGGCTAGTGAGCTCACAGATACGCAGTATTTT. Protein: CATQASELTDTQYF.

This clonotype was picked up many times. The rearrangement uses TRBV7-2 and TRBJ1-5; no firm D call. From germline, CDR1 is SGHTA and CDR2 FQGNSA. V lost 4 bases and J 7 bases, leaving 8 bases between the germline ends. The CDR3 runs 12 residues. CDR3 loop: CASSSPPQPQHF. CDR3 in DNA: TGTGCCAGCAGCTCCCCGCCCCAGCCCCAGCATTTT.

This clonotype was detected many times. V is TRBV28 and J is TRBJ2-2, with 7 bases fitting TRBD1. J lost 8 bases, V lost 4 bases, and 7 bases had no gene match. The CDR3 length is 14 residues. The V gene's germline CDR1 is MDHEN and CDR2 SYDVKM. DNA for the CDR3: TGTGCCAGCAGTTCTGGACAGGCCCCTGGGGAGCTGTTTTTT. This sequence encodes CASSSGQAPGELFF.

This clonotype was detected many times. The chain employs TRBV15 and TRBJ2-7, with D unclear. This CDR3 is built from 13 residues. The V end was cut by 0 bases, the J end by 5 bases, with 8 bases between. Germline CDR1 reads LNHNV; CDR2 reads YYDKDF (reference sequence). The CDR3 sequence: CATSRDHGDEQYF. The CDR3, as DNA: TGTGCCACCAGCAGAGATCATGGGGACGAGCAGTACTTC.

The V call is TRBV20-1, the J call TRBJ2-7, with D possibly matching TRBD1 (6 bases). Looked up from germline, CDR1 is DFQATT and CDR2 is SNEGSKA (reference sequence). The CDR3 runs to 14 residues. CDR3 protein: CSAVPRGMIYDQYV. The CDR3 region has the DNA TGCAGTGCTGTCCCCAGGGGAATGATCTACGATCAGTACGTC.